This T cell receptor beta chain was obtained from a study of identical twins. Broader study findings: In cord blood, abundant beta clonotypes had fewer insertions; memory showed no trend. Out-of-frame beta sequences exhibited a weaker degree of excess twin sharing.

Unique molecular identifiers were present on the cDNA, which also gained a universal primer site by template switching. In TCRdb, the 5' RACE reads were re-called with MiXCR into one record per CDR3 protein. Of about 700,000 distinct CDR3 sequences in the sample, 8.6% were seen once. Worth noting for this clonotype: The antigen remains unidentified.

This CDR3 has 14 residues. CDR1 is MDHEN and CDR2 is SYDVKM in the germline V gene. Trimming took 3 bases from V and 1 from J, leaving 9 bases between them. Everyone who donated was a healthy Caucasian. These data also featured in a second study, about yellow fever vaccine responses in identical twins.

The genes are TRBV28 and TRBJ1-1; D unresolved. The sample comprised PBMCs. This TCR came from a woman under 30 in good health. This chain's CDR3 is CASSFFGPNTEAFF. CDR3 coding DNA: TGTGCCAGCAGTTTCTTTGGGCCGAACACTGAAGCTTTCTTT.